The 9 T cell receptor beta chains reported below all come from one sample, sequenced in a study of blood T cell repertoires in COVID-19. Some clones are missing from TCRdb's copy, which holds only in-frame ones; the method was immunoSEQ multiplex PCR. Counted here are more than 250,000 clones, approximately 88% occurring once; the ten biggest clones make up under 7%. Sequencing was carried out using PBMCs or T cells enriched from blood (not recorded which). These receptors came from a woman between 35 and 50 years old who had recovered from COVID-19.

This chain connects TRBV18 to TRBJ1-2; D remains unclear. Germline CDR1 reads KGHSH; CDR2 reads LQKENI. The CDR3 is made up of 14 amino acids. Trimming took off 2 bases at V and 4 bases at J, with 11 bases between the two ends. The CDR3 protein is CASSPFGSGYGYTF. In DNA form, the CDR3 reads TGTGCCAGCTCACCATTCGGTAGCGGCTATGGCTACACCTTC.

V and J are TRBV18 and TRBJ2-7; 7 nucleotides line up with TRBD1. The CDR3 extends over 14 amino acids. Trimming at V came to 1 base and at J to 4 bases, leaving 4 bases not matched to a gene. Germline lookup yields CDR1 KGHSH and CDR2 LQKENI. In nucleotides, the CDR3 is TGTGCCAGCTCACCACAGACAGGGATGTACGAGCAGTACTTC. Encoded protein: CASSPQTGMYEQYF. Looking up the rest from reference TRBV18 and TRBJ2-7 gives the full variable domain: NAGVMQNPRHLVRRRGQEARLRCSPMKGHSHVYWYRQLPEEGLKFMVYLQKENIIDESGMPKERFSAEFPKEGPSILRIQQVVRGDSAAYFCASSPQTGMYEQYFGPGTRLTVT.

This clone was counted a few times. The rearrangement uses TRBV24-1 and TRBJ1-4; 9 bases fit TRBD1. The CDR3 loop spans 19 amino acids. V was clipped by 3 bases and J by 2 bases; unmatched bases: 12. Germline V gene data show CDR1 as KGHDR and CDR2 as SFDVKD. The CDR3 loop reads CATSDKFPGQGGTNEKLFF. The CDR3 nucleotides read TGTGCCACCAGTGATAAATTCCCGGGACAGGGTGGGACTAATGAAAAACTGTTTTTT.

V and J are TRBV10-3 and TRBJ2-3, with no clear D. The ends were cut back, 7 bases at V and 0 bases at J, with 11 bases in the middle. From germline, CDR1 is ENHRY and CDR2 SYGVKD. The CDR3 sequence is 14 residues long. CDR3 residues: CAITDPSSTDTQYF. Written as DNA, the CDR3 is TGTGCCATCACTGACCCGTCTAGCACAGATACGCAGTATTTT.

The rearrangement uses TRBV6-1 and TRBJ1-2; the D gene is possibly TRBD1 (5 bases). The germline CDR1 and CDR2 sequences are MNHNS and SASEGT. V gave up 1 base and J gave up 8 bases, with 17 bases separating them. CDR3 length: 15 residues. This CDR3 reads CASSEGLRGAFGYTF. CDR3 coding DNA: TGTGCCAGCAGTGAAGGCCTCCGTGGGGCCTTCGGCTACACCTTC.

V and J are TRBV19 and TRBJ1-5; possibly TRBD1 for D (6 bases). Germline CDR1 reads LNHDA; CDR2 reads SQIVND (reference sequence). The ends were cut back, 10 bases at V and 3 bases at J, with 19 bases in the middle. CDR3 length: 15 amino acids. The CDR3 region has the DNA TGTGCCACCTCTGGGGCAGGGGAATTCAATCAGCCCCAGCATTTT. Residues: CATSGAGEFNQPQHF.

The CDR3 DNA reads TGTGCCAGCAGCGGGACAGGGGGGCTCGGTCAGCCCCAGCATTTT. Protein sequence: CASSGTGGLGQPQHF. J is TRBJ1-5 and V is TRBV9, with TRBD1 matching over 10 bases. Losses at the gene ends were 3 bases for V and 6 bases for J; bases not matched to a gene: 6. CDR1 and CDR2 (germline): SGDLS, YYNGEE. The CDR3 runs 15 residues.

V and J are TRBV6-1 and TRBJ1-3; D is uncertain. CDR1 and CDR2 from the germline V gene are MNHNS and SASEGT. Trimming cost V 3 bases and J 1 base, with 7 bases left between them. The CDR3 is 14 amino acids. DNA for the CDR3: TGTGCCAGCAGTGAGTACATTTCTGGAAACACCATATATTTT. Encoded protein: CASSEYISGNTIYF.

This CDR3 reads CAWTKGARSEAFF. The CDR3 coding sequence is TGTGCCTGGACCAAAGGGGCAAGGTCTGAAGCTTTCTTT. This chain links TRBV30 with TRBJ1-1, with D perhaps TRBD1 (5 bases). The CDR3 is 13 residues long. Germline V CDR1 and CDR2: GTSNPN, SVGIG (reference sequence). V was shortened by 4 bases and J by 6 bases, with 15 bases between the two germline ends.